The present T cell receptor beta chain was sequenced within a study of blood T cell repertoires in COVID-19. Study information: Samples of COVID-19 (acute and convalescent) were obtained from the United States, Italy and Spain. From T cells, B-cell-depleted T cells, or PBMCs came the material, which was cDNA or gDNA.

In the source study's methods: How many nucleated cells were present was estimated from reference gene primer amplification. Using immunoSEQ multiplex PCR, the repertoire was profiled, and TCRdb retains in-frame clones only, with some absent. The V and J calls and the clone size are those of that table, but D and trimming were determined from the DNA. The sample includes roughly 74,000 clones, roughly four fifths of them seen just once. Sample: peripheral blood. The sequence was collected from a man aged 70-80 years with acute or convalescent COVID-19.

The CDR3 region has the DNA TGTGCCAGCAGCTTACTCGGACTAGCGGGGGACGGGGATACGCAGTATTTT. Translation: CASSLLGLAGDGDTQYF. The J gene is TRBJ2-3, the V gene TRBV7-2; 13 bases are a match to TRBD2. V trimming: 2 bases; J trimming: 6 bases; junction bases outside the gene matches: 8. This CDR3 is 17 amino acids long. CDR1 and CDR2 from the germline V gene are SGHTA and FQGNSA.